Sequencing of this TCR beta chain was carried out in a study of T-cell reconstitution after alpha-beta-depleted transplantation in children. As it was prepared, the TCRbeta library received unique molecular identifiers. Via MiXCR, TCRdb re-called the PCR reads, giving one row per CDR3 protein. The repertoire holds 490,000 or so distinct CDR3 sequences, with over 9.5% as singletons. Study conclusions and caveats: When one year had passed after transplant, most T-cell counts and diversity came from newly produced T cells. Surviving thymic progenitors and recipient T cells were the source of high TCRbeta diversity at day 60 in some patients. Alpha-beta T cells about two months after transplant reportedly derived from several hundred expanded graft clones.

The table lists this clonotype with many counts. The antigen is not known. The clonotype comes from a child aged 2-15 years with inherited bone marrow failure, due to receive a stem cell transplant. This specimen consisted of PBMCs, obtained before TCRalphabeta/CD19-depleted stem cell transplant.

The CDR3 DNA reads TGTGCCAGCAGCCCCCGGGACAGCTCCTACAATGAGCAGTTCTTC. It translates to CASSPRDSSYNEQFF. V is TRBV7-2 and J is TRBJ2-1; 7 positions match TRBD1. Germline V gene lookup returns CDR1 SGHTA and CDR2 FQGNSA. The CDR3 spans 15 residues. Germline trimming cut 5 bases from V and 0 bases from J; bases unmatched to any gene: 4.